A selection of T cell receptor beta chains follows, all from one sample in a study of T cell repertoires in cytomegalovirus infection. TCRdb re-called the reads with MiXCR, one entry per CDR3 protein. The sample yields approximately 310,000 distinct CDR3 sequences, about 25% seen once. These TCRs are of unknown antigen specificity. This sample comprised cultured PBMCs, obtained from culture after CMV antigen stimulation. The source of these receptors is a human donor in good health (CMV status not recorded). Some clones in this sample may be carry-over from other donors' samples. Each CDR3 is given with its conserved first and last residue. D genes are given only for firm matches. Clone size appears in some rows only: once, few, many, or a class for an expanded clone.

length	J	size	V	D	DNA	CDR3
13	TRBJ1-4	NA	TRBV19	NA	TGTGCCACCGGGACCTCTATAAATGAAAAACTGTTTTTT	CATGTSINEKLFF
14	TRBJ2-1	many	TRBV14	NA	TGTGCCAGCAGCCCAGAACTAGTAGTTTATGAGCAGTTCTTC	CASSPELVVYEQFF
14	TRBJ2-2	few	TRBV5-1	NA	TGCGCCAGCAGCTTCCAACAGGGCAGCGGGGAGCTGTTTTTT	CASSFQQGSGELFF
14	TRBJ2-1	few	TRBV7-7	NA	TGTGCCAGCAGCTTTCGAGGGCTGGTAGATGAGCAGTTCTTC	CASSFRGLVDEQFF
14	TRBJ2-3	NA	TRBV20-1	TRBD2	TGCAGTGCTGGGACTAGCGGGAGCACAGATACGCAGTATTTT	CSAGTSGSTDTQYF
13	TRBJ1-6	NA	TRBV6-6	NA	TGTGCCAGTCAGCGGGACGTCGACCAACCCCTCCACTTT	CASQRDVDQPLHF
12	TRBJ1-1	many	TRBV7-2	NA	TGTGCCAGCAGGAACATGAACACTGAAGCTTTCTTT	CASRNMNTEAFF
15	TRBJ1-1	many	TRBV7-2	NA	TGTGCCAGCAGCTCAACCGTTTGGGGGAACACTGAAGCTTTCTTT	CASSSTVWGNTEAFF
13	TRBJ2-5	NA	TRBV19	NA	TGTGCCAGTAGCATGGGAGGTAAAGAGACCCAGTACTTC	CASSMGGKETQYF
15	TRBJ1-3	many	TRBV7-2	NA	TGTGCCAGCAGCGCCCGGACGGTCTCTGGAAACACCATATATTTT	CASSARTVSGNTIYF
13	TRBJ2-3	few	TRBV29-1	NA	TGCAGCGTTGAGGGTATGGGCACAGATACGCAGTATTTT	CSVEGMGTDTQYF
14	TRBJ2-3	NA	TRBV20-1	NA	TGCAGTGCTAGAGGGGACCTAGACCCAGATACGCAGTATTTT	CSARGDLDPDTQYF
15	TRBJ2-7	NA	TRBV9	TRBD2	TGTGCCAGCAGCGTAGAGGCTAGCGGGACCTACGAGCAGTACTTC	CASSVEASGTYEQYF
15	TRBJ2-5	many	TRBV7-2	TRBD2	TGTGCCAGCCGGACTAGCGGGAGGGGCGAGGAGACCCAGTACTTC	CASRTSGRGEETQYF
16	TRBJ2-1	few	TRBV29-1	TRBD2	TGCAGCGTTGAAGATCTGATACTAGCGGGATACAATGAGCAGTTCTTC	CSVEDLILAGYNEQFF
13	TRBJ1-2	many	TRBV7-2	NA	TGTGCCAGCAGCTTAGGGCCCACGGAGGGCTACACCTTC	CASSLGPTEGYTF
14	TRBJ2-1	many	TRBV11-3	NA	TGTGCCAGCAGCGGCGAGGGGTCCTACAATGAGCAGTTCTTC	CASSGEGSYNEQFF
16	TRBJ2-3	few	TRBV5-6	NA	TGTGCCAGCAGCTCGCACAGCCGCAGCTACACAGATACGCAGTATTTT	CASSSHSRSYTDTQYF
15	TRBJ1-1	NA	TRBV19	TRBD1	TGTGCCAGTAAGACAGGGGGACCAGTGAACACTGAAGCTTTCTTT	CASKTGGPVNTEAFF
15	TRBJ1-2	NA	TRBV27	TRBD1	TGTGCCAGCAGTTCAATTGTGGGACAGCACTATGGCTACACCTTC	CASSSIVGQHYGYTF
15	TRBJ1-1	many	TRBV19	NA	TGTGCCAGTAAGCTGAGCCCGCGGGCTTCCACTGAAGCTTTCTTT	CASKLSPRASTEAFF
17	TRBJ2-3	NA	TRBV7-6	TRBD2	TGTGCCAGCAGCGTAGCAGCGGGGAGGGGAAGCACAGATACGCAGTATTTT	CASSVAAGRGSTDTQYF
20	TRBJ1-2	many	TRBV4-1	NA	TGCGCCAGCAGCCACCTCCTTAAGGCAGGAGGGCCCGCTGCTAACTATGGCTACACCTTC	CASSHLLKAGGPAANYGYTF
14	TRBJ2-2	few	TRBV19	NA	TGTGCCAGTAGTACAAAGACCCTACTCCGGGAGCTGTTTTTT	CASSTKTLLRELFF